This entry concerns a single T cell receptor beta chain. These data come from a study of blood T cell repertoires in COVID-19. Study details: The United States, Italy and Spain supplied acute and convalescent COVID-19 samples. In each case, the material was cDNA or gDNA derived from T cells, B-cell-depleted T cells, or PBMCs.

The CDR3 has 13 amino acids. As processed by the authors: Amplified reference gene primers provided the basis for estimating nucleated cell counts. Clones were sequenced by immunoSEQ multiplex PCR, and TCRdb holds only the in-frame ones, with some missing. The V and J calls and clone size come from that table; D and trimming were worked out from the DNA. The sample contains about 43,000 clones, approximately 80% of which appear only once. The V gene is TRBV21-1, the J gene TRBJ2-7; the table names TRBD1, a call not compared with the DNA. TRBV21-1 is a pseudogene locus. This receptor was identified in a woman aged 60-75 years with acute or convalescent COVID-19. The sequenced material came from peripheral blood. The CDR3 reads CASSKGQTYEQYF. As DNA, the CDR3 is TGTGCCAGCAGCAAAGGGCAGACCTACGAGCAGTACTTC.